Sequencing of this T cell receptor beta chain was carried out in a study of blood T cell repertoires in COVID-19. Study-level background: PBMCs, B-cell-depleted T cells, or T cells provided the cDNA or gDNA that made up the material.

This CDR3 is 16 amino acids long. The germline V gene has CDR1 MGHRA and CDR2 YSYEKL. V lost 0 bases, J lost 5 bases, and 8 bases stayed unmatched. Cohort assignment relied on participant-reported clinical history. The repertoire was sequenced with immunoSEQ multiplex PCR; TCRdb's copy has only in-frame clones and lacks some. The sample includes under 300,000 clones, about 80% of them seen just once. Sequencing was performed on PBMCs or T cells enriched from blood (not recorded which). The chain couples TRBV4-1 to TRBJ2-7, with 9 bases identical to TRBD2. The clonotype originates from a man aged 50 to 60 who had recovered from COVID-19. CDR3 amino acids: CASSQDLGVAGDEQYF. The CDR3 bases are TGCGCCAGCAGCCAAGATCTGGGGGTAGCGGGGGACGAGCAGTACTTC.